This T cell receptor beta chain is drawn from a study of cytomegalovirus exposure and HLA in healthy donors. Study background: Around 86 million unique TCRs, all from HLA-typed donors, were included in an early release of the data.

CDR3 length: 15 residues. Trimming removed 5 bases from V and 1 base from J, with 11 bases in between. Germline CDR1 KGHSH, CDR2 LQKENI. As for this clone: Antigen unknown.

PCR used 60 Vbeta primers and 13 Jbeta primers. As originally analysed: Later analysis identified tens of millions of unique TCR beta chains, about 10 million shared. Assay used: immunoSEQ multiplex PCR; TCRdb lists only in-frame clones, some missing. Clone size and V and J calls were adopted from that table, with D and trimming inferred from the DNA. Among 200,000 to 250,000 clones, around 80% were seen once, and the ten largest hold around 3.9%. Study results and caveats: Among TCR sequences, most were rare, though some public TCRs appeared in many donors. Later analysis demonstrated an association between a missense DCLRE1C variant and TCR beta V- and J-gene trimming.

V is TRBV18 and J is TRBJ2-2; unclear D gene. The sample was PBMCs. The receptor was isolated from a male donor in good health and CMV-seronegative. The CDR3 DNA reads as TGTGCCAGCTCATCATCCCGACAGAACACCGGGGAGCTGTTTTTT. Residues: CASSSSRQNTGELFF.